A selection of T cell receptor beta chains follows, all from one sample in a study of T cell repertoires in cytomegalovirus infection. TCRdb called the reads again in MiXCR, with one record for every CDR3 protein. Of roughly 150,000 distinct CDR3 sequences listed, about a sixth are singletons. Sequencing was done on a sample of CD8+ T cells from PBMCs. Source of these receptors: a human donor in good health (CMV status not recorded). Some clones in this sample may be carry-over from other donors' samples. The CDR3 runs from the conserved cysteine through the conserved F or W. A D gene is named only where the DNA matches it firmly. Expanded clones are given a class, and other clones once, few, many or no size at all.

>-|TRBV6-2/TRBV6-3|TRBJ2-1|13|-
TGTGCCAGCAGTTATCAGGGCTACAATGAGCAGTTCTTC
CASSYQGYNEQFF
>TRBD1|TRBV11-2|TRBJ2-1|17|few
TGTGCCAGCAGCTTAGATCAGGGGGATAGCTCCTACAATGAGCAGTTCTTC
CASSLDQGDSSYNEQFF
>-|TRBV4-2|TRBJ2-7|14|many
TGTGCCAGCAGCCGGGAGGTCAGCTCCTACGAGCAGTACTTC
CASSREVSSYEQYF
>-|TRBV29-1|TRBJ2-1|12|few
TGCAGCGTTGATACAGGTTACAATGAGCAGTTCTTC
CSVDTGYNEQFF
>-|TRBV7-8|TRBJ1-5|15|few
TGTGCCAGCAGCTTATTCTGGGACGGCAATCAGCCCCAGCATTTT
CASSLFWDGNQPQHF
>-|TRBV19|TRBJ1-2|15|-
TGTGCCACCTCGTCTCTTACAGATTATAACTATGGCTACACCTTC
CATSSLTDYNYGYTF
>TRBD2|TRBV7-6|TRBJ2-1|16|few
TGTGCCAGCAGCTTGTCGGCGGGGGGGTCCGGGTGGGAGCAGTTCTTC
CASSLSAGGSGWEQFF
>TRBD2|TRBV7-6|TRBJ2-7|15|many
TGTGCCAGCAGCCCAACTAGCGGGGGTCTCTACGAGCAGTACTTC
CASSPTSGGLYEQYF
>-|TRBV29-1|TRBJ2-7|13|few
TGCAGCGTTGAATCTGGGATACCCTACGAGCAGTACTTC
CSVESGIPYEQYF
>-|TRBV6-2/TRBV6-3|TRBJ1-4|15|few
TGTGCCAGCAGGTCAACCATACGGGCTGTGGAAAAACTGTTTTTT
CASRSTIRAVEKLFF
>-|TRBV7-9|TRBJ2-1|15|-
TGTGCCAGCAGCTTAGTTGCGGGGGCCCACAATGAGCAGTTCTTC
CASSLVAGAHNEQFF
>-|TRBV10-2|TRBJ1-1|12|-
TGCGCCAGCAGCGAAAGGAGGACTGAAGCTTTCTTT
CASSERRTEAFF
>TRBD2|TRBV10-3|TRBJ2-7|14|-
TGTGCCATCGCTACTGTGGGGGGGAGCTACGAGCAGTACTTC
CAIATVGGSYEQYF
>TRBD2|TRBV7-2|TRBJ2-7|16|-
TGTGCCAGCAGTGTCACTACTAGCGGGGGATCCTACGAGCAGTACTTC
CASSVTTSGGSYEQYF
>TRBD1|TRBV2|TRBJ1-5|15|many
TGTGCCAGCAGACGGGGACAGGGCAGCAATCAGCCCCAGCATTTT
CASRRGQGSNQPQHF
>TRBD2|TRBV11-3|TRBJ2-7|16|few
TGTGCCAGCAGCTTAGCTGTCGGGAGGCTAGGGGACGAGCAGTACTTC
CASSLAVGRLGDEQYF
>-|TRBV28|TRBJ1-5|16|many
TGTGCCAGCAGTTTCTTCTATTACAAGAACAATCAGCCCCAGCATTTT
CASSFFYYKNNQPQHF
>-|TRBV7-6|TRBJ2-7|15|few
TGTGCCAGCAGCTTAGTAATTGGCAGCGTTTGGGAGCAGTACTTC
CASSLVIGSVWEQYF
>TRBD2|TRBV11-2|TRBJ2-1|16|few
TGTGCCAGCAGCCCTCGACTAGCGGGAAACCACAATGAGCAGTTCTTC
CASSPRLAGNHNEQFF
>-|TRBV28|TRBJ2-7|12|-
TGTGCCAGCAGTCCGCCGGGCGGCGAGCAGTACTTC
CASSPPGGEQYF
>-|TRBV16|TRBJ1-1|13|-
TGTGCCAGCAGCGAGTACAGGGTTTCTGAAGCTTTCTTT
CASSEYRVSEAFF
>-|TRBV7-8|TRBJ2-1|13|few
TGTGCCAGCAGCCTCGGGACTTTGAATGAGCAGTTCTTC
CASSLGTLNEQFF
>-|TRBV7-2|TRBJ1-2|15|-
TGTGCCAGCAGCCCGTACTTTGACAGAAACTATGGCTACACCTTC
CASSPYFDRNYGYTF
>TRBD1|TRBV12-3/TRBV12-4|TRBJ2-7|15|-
TGTGCCAGCAGATCTACCGGGACAGACCTCTACGAGCAGTACTTC
CASRSTGTDLYEQYF
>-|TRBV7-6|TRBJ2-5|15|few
TGTGCCAGCAGCCGCCTTCAGGGGTTTCCAGAGACCCAGTACTTC
CASSRLQGFPETQYF
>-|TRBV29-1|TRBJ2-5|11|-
TGCAGCGTTGACCTGAGTGGGACCCAGTACTTC
CSVDLSGTQYF
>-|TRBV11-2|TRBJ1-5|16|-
TGTGCCAGCAGCTCGGACCTCGGGGCCCTGGATCAGCCCCAGCATTTT
CASSSDLGALDQPQHF
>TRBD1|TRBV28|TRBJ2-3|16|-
TGTGCCAGCAGTTTCCTGGGGACAGGGGAAGCAGATACGCAGTATTTT
CASSFLGTGEADTQYF
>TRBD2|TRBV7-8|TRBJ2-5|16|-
TGTGCCAGCAGCCTCGAAAGCGGGAGGATCATCGAGACCCAGTACTTC
CASSLESGRIIETQYF
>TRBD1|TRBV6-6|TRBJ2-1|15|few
TGTGCCAGCAGTCTGGGACAGGAAATCTACAATGAGCAGTTCTTC
CASSLGQEIYNEQFF
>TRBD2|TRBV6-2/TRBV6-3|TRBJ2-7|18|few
TGTGCCATCCGTTCGTTGGGACTAGCGGGGGGCTTCTCCTACGAGCAGTACTTC
CAIRSLGLAGGFSYEQYF
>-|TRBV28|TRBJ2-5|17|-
TGTGCCAGCAGTTTACCACAGGCCCAAGGGTACCAAGAGACCCAGTACTTC
CASSLPQAQGYQETQYF
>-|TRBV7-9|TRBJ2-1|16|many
TGTGCCAGCAGCTTAGCTCCCCAGGGTACCTACAATGAGCAGTTCTTC
CASSLAPQGTYNEQFF
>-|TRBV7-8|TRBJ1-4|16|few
TGTGCCAGCAGCTTAGCCCCAATAGTTGTGAAAGAAAAACTGTTTTTT
CASSLAPIVVKEKLFF
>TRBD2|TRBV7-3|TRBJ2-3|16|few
TGTGCCAGCAGCCCTGGACTAGCGGTCGTCACAGATACGCAGTATTTT
CASSPGLAVVTDTQYF
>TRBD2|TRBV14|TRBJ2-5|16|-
TGTGCCAGCAGCCATCTCCCTAGCGGGAGTAGGGAGACCCAGTACTTC
CASSHLPSGSRETQYF
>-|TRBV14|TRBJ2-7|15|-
TGTGCCAGCAGCCAAAGAGTCGTTCGGAACTACGAGCAGTACTTC
CASSQRVVRNYEQYF
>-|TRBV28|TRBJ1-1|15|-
TGTGCCAGCAGCCGGACCTTCGGAGCGAACACTGAAGCTTTCTTT
CASSRTFGANTEAFF
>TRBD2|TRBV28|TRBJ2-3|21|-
TGTGCCAGCAGTTCACGGACATCCCAGGCGCTAGCGGGAGGGCCGTCAGATACGCAGTATTTT
CASSSRTSQALAGGPSDTQYF
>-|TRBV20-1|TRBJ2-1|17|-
TGCAGTGCTAGAGCGGGGCAGGTAGGCGGCTACTACAATGAGCAGTTCTTC
CSARAGQVGGYYNEQFF
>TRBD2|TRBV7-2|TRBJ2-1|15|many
TGTGCCAGCAGCCCCCGGAGCGGGGGGGCCTATGAGCAGTTCTTC
CASSPRSGGAYEQFF
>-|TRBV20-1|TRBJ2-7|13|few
TGCAGTGCTGGACCGGGACAAGCCTACGAGCAGTACTTC
CSAGPGQAYEQYF
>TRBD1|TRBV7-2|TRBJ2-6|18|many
TGTGCCAGCAGCTTCACGGACAGGTTACTCGCTGGGGCCAACGTCCTGACTTTC
CASSFTDRLLAGANVLTF
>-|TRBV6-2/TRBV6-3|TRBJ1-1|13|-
TGTGCCAGCAGTTTCCTTCCGCATATAGGAGCTTTCTTT
CASSFLPHIGAFF
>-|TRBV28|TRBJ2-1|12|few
TGTGCCAGCAGTTTGATCTTTGATGAGCAGTTCTTC
CASSLIFDEQFF
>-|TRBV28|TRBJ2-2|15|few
TGTGCCAGCAGTTTATTGGGGTTATATACCGGGGAGCTGTTTTTT
CASSLLGLYTGELFF
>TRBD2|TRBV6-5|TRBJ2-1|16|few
TGTGCCAGCAGTTACTCGAGCGGGACTAGGGACAATGAGCAGTTCTTC
CASSYSSGTRDNEQFF
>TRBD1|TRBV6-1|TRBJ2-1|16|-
TGTGCCAGCAGTGAGGGGACAGTTGTGCGTTACAATGAGCAGTTCTTC
CASSEGTVVRYNEQFF
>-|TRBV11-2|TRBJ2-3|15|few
TGTGCCAGCAGCTTAGTGCCTTACTCGCAAGATACGCAGTATTTT
CASSLVPYSQDTQYF
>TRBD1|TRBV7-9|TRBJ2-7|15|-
TGTGCCAGCAGCGCACGGACAGGGGGCTTCGACGAGCAGTACTTC
CASSARTGGFDEQYF
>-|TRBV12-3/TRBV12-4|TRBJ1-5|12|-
TGTGCCAGCAGTCAAGTGAATCAGCCCCAGCATTTT
CASSQVNQPQHF